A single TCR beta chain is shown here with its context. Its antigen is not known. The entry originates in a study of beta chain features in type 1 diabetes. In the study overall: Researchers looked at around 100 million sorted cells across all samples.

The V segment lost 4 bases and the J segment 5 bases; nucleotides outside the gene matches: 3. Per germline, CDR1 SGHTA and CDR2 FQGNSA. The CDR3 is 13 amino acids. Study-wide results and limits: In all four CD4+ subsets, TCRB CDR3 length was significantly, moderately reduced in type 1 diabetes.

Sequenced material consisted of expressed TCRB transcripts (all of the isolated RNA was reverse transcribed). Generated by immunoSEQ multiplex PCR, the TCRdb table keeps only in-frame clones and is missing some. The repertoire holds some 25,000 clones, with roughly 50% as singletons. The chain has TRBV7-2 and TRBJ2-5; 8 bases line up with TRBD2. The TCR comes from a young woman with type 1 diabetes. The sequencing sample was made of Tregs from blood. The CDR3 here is CASSSIAGETQYF. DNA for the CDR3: TGTGCCAGCAGCTCAATAGCGGGGGAGACCCAGTACTTC.